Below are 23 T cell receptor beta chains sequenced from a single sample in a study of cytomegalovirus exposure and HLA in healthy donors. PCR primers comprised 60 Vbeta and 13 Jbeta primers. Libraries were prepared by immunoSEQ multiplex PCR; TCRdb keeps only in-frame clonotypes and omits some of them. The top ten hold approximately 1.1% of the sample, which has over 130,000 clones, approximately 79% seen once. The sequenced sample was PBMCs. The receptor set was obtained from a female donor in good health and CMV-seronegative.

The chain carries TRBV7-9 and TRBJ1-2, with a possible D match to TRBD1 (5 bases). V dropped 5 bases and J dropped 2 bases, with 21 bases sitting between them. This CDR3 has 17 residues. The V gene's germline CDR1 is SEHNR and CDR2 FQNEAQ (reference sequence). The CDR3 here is CASSNRSKGERNYGYTF. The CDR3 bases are TGTGCCAGCAGCAATCGGTCGAAAGGGGAAAGGAACTATGGCTACACCTTC.

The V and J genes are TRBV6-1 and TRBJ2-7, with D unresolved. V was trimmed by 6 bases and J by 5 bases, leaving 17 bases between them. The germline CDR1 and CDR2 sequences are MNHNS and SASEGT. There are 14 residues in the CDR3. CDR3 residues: CASRKEPILDEQYF. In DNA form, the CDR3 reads TGTGCCAGCAGAAAGGAACCAATCCTAGACGAGCAGTACTTC.

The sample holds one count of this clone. This CDR3 is CASKSRGLRETQYF. The CDR3 DNA reads TGTGCCAGCAAGTCCAGGGGGCTTAGGGAGACCCAGTACTTC. The chain uses TRBV2 and TRBJ2-5, with 8 bases that match TRBD1. With 7 bases clipped from V and 5 bases from J, the junction kept 9 bases outside the gene matches. This CDR3 has 14 residues. Germline V gene lookup returns CDR1 SNHLY and CDR2 FYNNEI.

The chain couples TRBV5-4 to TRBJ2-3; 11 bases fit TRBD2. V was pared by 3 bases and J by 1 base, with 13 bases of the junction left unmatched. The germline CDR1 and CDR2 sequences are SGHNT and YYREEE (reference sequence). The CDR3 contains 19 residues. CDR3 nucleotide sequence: TGTGCCAGCAGCTCGTCTAGCGGGAGGCCTATTCTGCGCACAGATACGCAGTATTTT. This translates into CASSSSSGRPILRTDTQYF.

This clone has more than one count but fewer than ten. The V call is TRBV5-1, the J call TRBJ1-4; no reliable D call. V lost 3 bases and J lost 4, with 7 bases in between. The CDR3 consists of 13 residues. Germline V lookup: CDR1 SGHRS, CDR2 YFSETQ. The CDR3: CASSWQDNEKLFF. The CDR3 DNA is TGCGCCAGCAGCTGGCAGGATAATGAAAAACTGTTTTTT.

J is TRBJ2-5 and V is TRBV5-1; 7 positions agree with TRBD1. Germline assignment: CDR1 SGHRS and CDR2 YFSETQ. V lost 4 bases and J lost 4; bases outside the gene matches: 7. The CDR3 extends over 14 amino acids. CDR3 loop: CASSQGAGGETQYF. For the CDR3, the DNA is TGCGCCAGCAGCCAAGGGGCAGGGGGAGAGACCCAGTACTTC.

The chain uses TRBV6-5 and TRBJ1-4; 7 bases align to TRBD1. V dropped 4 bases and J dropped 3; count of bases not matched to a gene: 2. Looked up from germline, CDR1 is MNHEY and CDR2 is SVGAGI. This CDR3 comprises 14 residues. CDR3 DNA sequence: TGTGCCAGCAGTTCGACAGGGTCTAATGAAAAACTGTTTTTT. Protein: CASSSTGSNEKLFF.

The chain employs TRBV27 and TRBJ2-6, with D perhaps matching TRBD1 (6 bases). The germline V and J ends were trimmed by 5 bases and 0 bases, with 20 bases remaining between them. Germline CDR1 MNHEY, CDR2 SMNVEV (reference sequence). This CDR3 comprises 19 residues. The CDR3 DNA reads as TGTGCCAGCAGTACAAACCCGGGACACACCATCTCTGGGGCCAACGTCCTGACTTTC. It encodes CASSTNPGHTISGANVLTF.

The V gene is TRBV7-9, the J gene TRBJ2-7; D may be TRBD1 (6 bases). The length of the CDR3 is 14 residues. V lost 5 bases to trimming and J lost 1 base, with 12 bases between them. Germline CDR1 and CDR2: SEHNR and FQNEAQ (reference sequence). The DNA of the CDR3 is TGTGCCAGCAGCCCGAACAGGGAATCCTACGAGCAGTACTTC. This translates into CASSPNRESYEQYF.

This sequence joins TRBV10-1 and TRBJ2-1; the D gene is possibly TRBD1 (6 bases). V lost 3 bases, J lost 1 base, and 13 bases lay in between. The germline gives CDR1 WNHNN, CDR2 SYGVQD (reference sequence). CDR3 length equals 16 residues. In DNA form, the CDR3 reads TGCGCCAGCAGTGAAATTCAGGGGAGTTCCTACAATGAGCAGTTCTTC. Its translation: CASSEIQGSSYNEQFF.

This CDR3 is CASSLGDRSTDTQYF. CDR3 coding DNA: TGTGCCAGCAGCTTGGGGGACAGGTCCACAGATACGCAGTATTTT. The gene calls are TRBV5-8 and TRBJ2-3, with TRBD1 identical over 8 bases. This CDR3 spans 15 amino acids. CDR1 and CDR2 from the germline V gene are SGHTS and YDEGEE. V lost 0 bases and J lost 2; bases outside the gene matches: 2.

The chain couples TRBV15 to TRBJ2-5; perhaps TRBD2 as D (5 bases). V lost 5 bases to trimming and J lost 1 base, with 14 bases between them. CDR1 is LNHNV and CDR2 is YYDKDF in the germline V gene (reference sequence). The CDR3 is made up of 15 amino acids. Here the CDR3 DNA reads TGTGCCACCAGCGACTACGGCGAGGCCCAAGAGACCCAGTACTTC. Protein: CATSDYGEAQETQYF.

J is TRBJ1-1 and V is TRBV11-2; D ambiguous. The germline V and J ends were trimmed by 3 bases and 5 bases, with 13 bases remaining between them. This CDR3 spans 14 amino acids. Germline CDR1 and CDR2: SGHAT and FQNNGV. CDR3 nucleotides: TGTGCCAGCAGCTTGTTGGAGTTGAGGACTGAAGCTTTCTTT. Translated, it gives CASSLLELRTEAFF.

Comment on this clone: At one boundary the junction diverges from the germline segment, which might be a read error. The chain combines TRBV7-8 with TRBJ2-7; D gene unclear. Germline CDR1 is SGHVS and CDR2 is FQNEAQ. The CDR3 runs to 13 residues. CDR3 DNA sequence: TGTGCCAGCAGCGTAGCCCGCTCCTACGAGCAGTACTTC. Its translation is CASSVARSYEQYF.

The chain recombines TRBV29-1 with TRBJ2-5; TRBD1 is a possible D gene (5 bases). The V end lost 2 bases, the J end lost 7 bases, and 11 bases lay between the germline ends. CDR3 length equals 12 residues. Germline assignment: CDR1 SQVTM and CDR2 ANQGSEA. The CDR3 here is CSVERGKGTQYF. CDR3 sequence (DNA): TGCAGCGTTGAAAGGGGAAAAGGGACCCAGTACTTC.

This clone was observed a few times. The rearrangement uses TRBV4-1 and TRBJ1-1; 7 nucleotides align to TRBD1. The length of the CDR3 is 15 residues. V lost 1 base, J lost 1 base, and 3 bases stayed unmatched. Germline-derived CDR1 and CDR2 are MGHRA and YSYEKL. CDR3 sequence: CASSQGWDRNTEAFF. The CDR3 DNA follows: TGCGCCAGCAGCCAAGGATGGGACAGGAACACTGAAGCTTTCTTT.

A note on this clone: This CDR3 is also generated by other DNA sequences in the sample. The CDR3 sequence is CASSLSGQTYEQYF. The CDR3 DNA sequence: TGTGCCAGCAGTTTAAGCGGACAGACCTACGAGCAGTACTTC. This rearrangement joins TRBV27 to TRBJ2-7; D is possibly TRBD1 (6 bases). V lost 2 bases and J lost 2, with 10 bases in between. This CDR3 is 14 amino acids long. CDR1 is MNHEY, CDR2 SMNVEV, per germline (reference sequence).

This chain's CDR3 is CASSLHRDNTEAFF. CDR3 DNA sequence: TGTGCCAGCTCACTACACAGGGACAACACTGAAGCTTTCTTT. This chain uses TRBV18 with TRBJ1-1, with TRBD1 as a possible D gene (6 bases). The ends were cut back, 4 bases at V and 2 bases at J, with 11 bases in the middle. The germline V gene encodes CDR1 KGHSH and CDR2 LQKENI. The CDR3 runs to 14 residues.

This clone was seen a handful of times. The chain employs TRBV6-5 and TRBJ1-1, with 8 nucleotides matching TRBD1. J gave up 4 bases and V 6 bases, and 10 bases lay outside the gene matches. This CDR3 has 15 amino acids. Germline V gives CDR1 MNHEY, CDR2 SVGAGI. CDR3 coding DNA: TGTGCCAGCAGGGACAGGGAGGGTGTGAGCACTGAAGCTTTCTTT. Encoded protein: CASRDREGVSTEAFF.

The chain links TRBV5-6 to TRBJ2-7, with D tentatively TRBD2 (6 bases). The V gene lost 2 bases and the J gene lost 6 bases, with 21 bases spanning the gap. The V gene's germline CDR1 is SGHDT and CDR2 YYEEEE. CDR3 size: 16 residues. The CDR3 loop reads CASSFSGWRATSEQYF. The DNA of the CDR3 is TGTGCCAGCAGCTTCAGCGGGTGGCGAGCTACCAGCGAGCAGTACTTC. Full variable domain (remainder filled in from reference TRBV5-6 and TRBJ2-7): DAGVTQSPTHLIKTRGQQVTLRCSPKSGHDTVSWYQQALGQGPQFIFQYYEEEERQRGNFPDRFSGHQFPNYSSELNVNALLLGDSALYLCASSFSGWRATSEQYFGPGTRLTVT.

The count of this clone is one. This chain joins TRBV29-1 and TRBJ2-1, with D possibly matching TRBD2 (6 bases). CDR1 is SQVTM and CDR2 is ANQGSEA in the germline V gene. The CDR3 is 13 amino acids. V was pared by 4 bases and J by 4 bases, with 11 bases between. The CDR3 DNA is TGCAGCGTTGCGGGACTCCAGTACAATGAGCAGTTCTTC. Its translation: CSVAGLQYNEQFF.

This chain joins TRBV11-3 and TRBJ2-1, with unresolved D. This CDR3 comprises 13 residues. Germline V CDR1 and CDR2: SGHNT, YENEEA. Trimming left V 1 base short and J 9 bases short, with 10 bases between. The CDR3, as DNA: TGTGCCAGCAGCTTAGGACTGTTTAGTGAGCAGTTCTTC. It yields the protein CASSLGLFSEQFF.

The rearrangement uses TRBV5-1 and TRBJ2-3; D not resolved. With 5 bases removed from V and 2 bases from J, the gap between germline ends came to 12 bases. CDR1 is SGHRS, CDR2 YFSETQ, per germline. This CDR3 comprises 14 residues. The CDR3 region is CASSDTSLTDTQYF. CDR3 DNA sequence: TGCGCCAGCAGTGACACTTCCCTCACAGATACGCAGTATTTT.